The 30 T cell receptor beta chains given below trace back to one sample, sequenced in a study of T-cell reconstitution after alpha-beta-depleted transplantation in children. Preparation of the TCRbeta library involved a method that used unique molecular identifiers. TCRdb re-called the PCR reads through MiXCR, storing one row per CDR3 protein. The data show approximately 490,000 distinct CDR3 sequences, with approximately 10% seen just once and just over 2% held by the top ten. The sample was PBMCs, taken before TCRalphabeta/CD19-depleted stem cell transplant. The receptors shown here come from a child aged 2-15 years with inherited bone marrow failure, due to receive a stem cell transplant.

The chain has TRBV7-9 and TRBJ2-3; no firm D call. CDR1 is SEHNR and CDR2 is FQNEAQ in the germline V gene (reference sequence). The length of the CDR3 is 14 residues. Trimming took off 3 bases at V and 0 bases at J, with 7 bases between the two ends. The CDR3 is CASSFGFSTDTQYF. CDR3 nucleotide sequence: TGTGCCAGCAGCTTCGGCTTTAGCACAGATACGCAGTATTTT.

The CDR3 here is CSADRGLGFGYTF. The CDR3, as DNA: TGCAGCGCTGACAGGGGGCTAGGGTTCGGCTACACCTTC. The V call is TRBV29-1, the J call TRBJ1-2; 10 nucleotides align to TRBD1. Germline loops: CDR1 SQVTM, CDR2 ANQGSEA. The CDR3 is made up of 13 amino acids. J was trimmed by 8 bases and V by 7 bases; bases with no gene match: 10.

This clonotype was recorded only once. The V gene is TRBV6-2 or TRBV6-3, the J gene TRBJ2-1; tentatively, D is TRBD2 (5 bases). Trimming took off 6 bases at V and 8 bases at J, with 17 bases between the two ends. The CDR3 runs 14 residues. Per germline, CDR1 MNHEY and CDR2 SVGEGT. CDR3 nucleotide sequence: TGTGCCAGCAGCTCCCCGGGGATTAGCCATGAGCAGTTCTTC. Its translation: CASSSPGISHEQFF.

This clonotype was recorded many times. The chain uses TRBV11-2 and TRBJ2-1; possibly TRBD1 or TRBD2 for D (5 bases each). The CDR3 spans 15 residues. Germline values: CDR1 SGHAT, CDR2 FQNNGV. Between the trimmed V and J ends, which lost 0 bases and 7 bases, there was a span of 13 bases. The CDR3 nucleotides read TGTGCCAGCAGCTTAGAGGTAGTGGGGGAAAATGAGCAGTTCTTC. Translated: CASSLEVVGENEQFF.

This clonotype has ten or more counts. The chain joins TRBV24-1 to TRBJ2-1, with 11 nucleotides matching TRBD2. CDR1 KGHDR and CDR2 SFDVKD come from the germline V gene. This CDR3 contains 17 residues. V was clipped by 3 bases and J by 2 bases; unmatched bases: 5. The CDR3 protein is CATSDKTTSGAYNEQFF. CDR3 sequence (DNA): TGTGCCACCAGTGATAAAACGACTAGCGGGGCCTACAATGAGCAGTTCTTC.

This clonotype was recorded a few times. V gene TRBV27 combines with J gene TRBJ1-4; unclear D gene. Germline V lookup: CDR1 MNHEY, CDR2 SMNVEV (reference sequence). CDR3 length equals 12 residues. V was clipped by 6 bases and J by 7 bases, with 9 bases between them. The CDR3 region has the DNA TGTGCCAGCAGATCATCGGGTGAAAAACTGTTTTTT. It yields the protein CASRSSGEKLFF. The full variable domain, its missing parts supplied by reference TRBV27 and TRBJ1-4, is EAQVTQNPRYLITVTGKKLTVTCSQNMNHEYMSWYRQDPGLGLRQIYYSMNVEVTDKGDVPEGYKVSRKEKRNFPLILESPSPNQTSLYFCASRSSGEKLFFGSGTQLSVL.

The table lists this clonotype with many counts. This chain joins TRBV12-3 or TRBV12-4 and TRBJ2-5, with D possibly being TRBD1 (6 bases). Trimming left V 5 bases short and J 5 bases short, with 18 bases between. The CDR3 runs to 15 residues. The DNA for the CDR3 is TGTGCCAGCAGTGGGTCCCAGGGGTATCGGGAGACCCAGTACTTC. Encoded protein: CASSGSQGYRETQYF.

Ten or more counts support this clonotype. The CDR3 sequence is CSAERDPPRYEQFF. The CDR3 coding sequence is TGCAGTGCCGAGAGGGACCCCCCCCGGTATGAGCAGTTCTTC. The chain recombines TRBV20-1 with TRBJ2-1, with D perhaps matching TRBD1 or TRBD2 (5 bases each). The V and J ends lost 6 bases and 8 bases respectively, with 20 bases between them. This CDR3 region has 14 residues. Germline lookup yields CDR1 DFQATT and CDR2 SNEGSKA (reference sequence).

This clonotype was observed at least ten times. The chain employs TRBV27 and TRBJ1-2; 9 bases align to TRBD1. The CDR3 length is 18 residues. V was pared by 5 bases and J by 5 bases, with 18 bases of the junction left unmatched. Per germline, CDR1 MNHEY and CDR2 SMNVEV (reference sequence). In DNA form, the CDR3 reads TGTGCCAGCAGTCAAGGCGGGGGACAGGGCCCACATGGTTATGGCTACACCTTC. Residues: CASSQGGGQGPHGYGYTF.

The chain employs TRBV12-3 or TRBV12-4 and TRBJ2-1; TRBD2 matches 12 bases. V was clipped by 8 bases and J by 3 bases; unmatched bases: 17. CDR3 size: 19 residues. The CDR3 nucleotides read TGTGCCAGCTGTCCTTGGACTAGCGGGATGACCTTCAACTACAATGAGCAGTTCTTC. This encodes CASCPWTSGMTFNYNEQFF.

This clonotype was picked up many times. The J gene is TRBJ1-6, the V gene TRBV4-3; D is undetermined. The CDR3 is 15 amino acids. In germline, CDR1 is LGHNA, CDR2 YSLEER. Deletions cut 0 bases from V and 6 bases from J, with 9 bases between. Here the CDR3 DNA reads TGCGCCAGCAGCCAAGATCGCTGGGGTAATTCACCCCTCCACTTT. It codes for CASSQDRWGNSPLHF.

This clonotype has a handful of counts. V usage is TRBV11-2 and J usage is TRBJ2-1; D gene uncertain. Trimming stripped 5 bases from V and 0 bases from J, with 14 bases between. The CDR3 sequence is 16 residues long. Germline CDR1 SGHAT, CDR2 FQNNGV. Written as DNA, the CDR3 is TGTGCCAGCAGCCTCCGGACGCCCCGCTCCTACAATGAGCAGTTCTTC. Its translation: CASSLRTPRSYNEQFF.

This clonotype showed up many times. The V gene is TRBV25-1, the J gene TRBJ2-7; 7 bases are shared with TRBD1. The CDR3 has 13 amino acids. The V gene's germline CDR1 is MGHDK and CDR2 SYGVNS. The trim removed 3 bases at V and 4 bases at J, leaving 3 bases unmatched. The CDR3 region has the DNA TGTGCCAGCAGTGAGACAGGGCTATACGAGCAGTACTTC. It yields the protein CASSETGLYEQYF.

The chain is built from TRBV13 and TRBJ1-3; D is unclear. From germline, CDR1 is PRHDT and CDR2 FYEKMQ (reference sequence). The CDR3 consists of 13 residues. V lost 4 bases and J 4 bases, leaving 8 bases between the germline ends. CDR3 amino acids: CASSSGIGNTIYF. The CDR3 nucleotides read TGTGCCAGCAGCTCGGGGATCGGAAACACCATATATTTT.

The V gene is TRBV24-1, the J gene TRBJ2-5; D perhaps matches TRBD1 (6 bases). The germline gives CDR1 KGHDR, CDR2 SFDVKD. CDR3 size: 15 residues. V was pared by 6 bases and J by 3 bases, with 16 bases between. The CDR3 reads CATSSDPGTKETQYF. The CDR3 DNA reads TGTGCCACCAGTTCGGACCCCGGGACAAAAGAGACCCAGTACTTC.

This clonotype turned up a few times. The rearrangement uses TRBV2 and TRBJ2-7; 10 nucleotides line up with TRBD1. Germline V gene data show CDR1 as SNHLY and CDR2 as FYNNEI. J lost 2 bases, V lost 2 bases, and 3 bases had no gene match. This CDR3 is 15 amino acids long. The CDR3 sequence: CASSELGQGTYEQYF. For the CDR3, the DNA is TGTGCCAGCAGTGAATTGGGACAGGGGACCTACGAGCAGTACTTC.

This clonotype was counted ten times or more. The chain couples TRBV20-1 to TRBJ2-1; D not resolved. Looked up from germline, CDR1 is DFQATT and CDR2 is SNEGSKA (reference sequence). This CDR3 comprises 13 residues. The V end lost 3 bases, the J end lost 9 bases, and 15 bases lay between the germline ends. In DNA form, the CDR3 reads TGCAGTGCTAGTGTCGAGTTTATTCGTGAGCAGTTCTTC. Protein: CSASVEFIREQFF.

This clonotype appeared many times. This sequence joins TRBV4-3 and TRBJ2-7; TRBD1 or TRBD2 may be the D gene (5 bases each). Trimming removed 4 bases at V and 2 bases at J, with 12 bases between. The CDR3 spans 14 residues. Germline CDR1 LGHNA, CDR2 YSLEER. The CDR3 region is CASSRGATTYEQYF. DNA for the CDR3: TGCGCCAGCAGCCGAGGGGCCACGACCTACGAGCAGTACTTC.

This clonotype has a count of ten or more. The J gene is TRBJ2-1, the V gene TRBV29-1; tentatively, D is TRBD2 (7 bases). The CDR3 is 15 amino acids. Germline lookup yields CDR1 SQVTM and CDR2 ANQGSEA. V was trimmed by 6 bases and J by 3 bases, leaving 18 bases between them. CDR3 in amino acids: CSVRGGRGGYNEQFF. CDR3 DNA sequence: TGCAGCGTCAGGGGCGGGAGAGGAGGCTACAATGAGCAGTTCTTC.

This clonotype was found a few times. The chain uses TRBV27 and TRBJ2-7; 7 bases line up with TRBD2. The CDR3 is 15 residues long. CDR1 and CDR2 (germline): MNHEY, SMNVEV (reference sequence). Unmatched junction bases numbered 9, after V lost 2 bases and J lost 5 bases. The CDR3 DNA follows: TGTGCCAGCAGTTTAACCGCTAGCGGTTTCAACGAGCAGTACTTC. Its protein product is CASSLTASGFNEQYF.

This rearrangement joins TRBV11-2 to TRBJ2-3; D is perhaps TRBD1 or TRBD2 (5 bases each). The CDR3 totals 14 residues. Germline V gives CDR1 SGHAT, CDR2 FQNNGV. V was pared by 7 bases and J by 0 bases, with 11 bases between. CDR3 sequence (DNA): TGTGCCAGCAAATACGGGGCCAGCACAGATACGCAGTATTTT. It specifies CASKYGASTDTQYF.

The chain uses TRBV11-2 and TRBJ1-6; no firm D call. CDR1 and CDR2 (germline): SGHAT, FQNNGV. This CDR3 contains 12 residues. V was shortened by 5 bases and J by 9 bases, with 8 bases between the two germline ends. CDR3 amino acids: CASSQRGSPLHF. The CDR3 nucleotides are TGTGCCAGCAGCCAAAGAGGTTCACCCCTCCACTTT.

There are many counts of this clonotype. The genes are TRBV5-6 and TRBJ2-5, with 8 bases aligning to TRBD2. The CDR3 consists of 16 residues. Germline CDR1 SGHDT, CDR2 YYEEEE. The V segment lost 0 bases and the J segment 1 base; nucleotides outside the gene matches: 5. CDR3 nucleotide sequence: TGTGCCAGCAGCTTGGGACTAGCGACATTCCAAGAGACCCAGTACTTC. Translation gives CASSLGLATFQETQYF.

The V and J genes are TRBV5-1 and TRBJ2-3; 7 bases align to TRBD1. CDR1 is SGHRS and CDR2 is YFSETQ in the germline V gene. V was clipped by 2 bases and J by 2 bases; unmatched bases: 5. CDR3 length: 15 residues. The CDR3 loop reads CASSFPGQPTDTQYF. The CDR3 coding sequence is TGCGCCAGCAGCTTCCCGGGACAGCCCACAGATACGCAGTATTTT.

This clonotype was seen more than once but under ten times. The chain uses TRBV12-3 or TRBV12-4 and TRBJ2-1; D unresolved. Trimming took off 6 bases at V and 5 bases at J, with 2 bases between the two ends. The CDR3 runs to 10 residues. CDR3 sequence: CASRNNEQFF. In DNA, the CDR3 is TGTGCCAGCAGAAACAATGAGCAGTTCTTC.

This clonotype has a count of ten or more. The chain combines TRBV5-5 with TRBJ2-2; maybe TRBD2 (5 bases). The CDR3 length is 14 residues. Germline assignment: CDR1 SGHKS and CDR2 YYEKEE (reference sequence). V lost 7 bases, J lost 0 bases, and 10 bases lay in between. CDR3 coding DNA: TGTGCCAGCTGGGCGGGCCCGAACACCGGGGAGCTGTTTTTT. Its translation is CASWAGPNTGELFF.

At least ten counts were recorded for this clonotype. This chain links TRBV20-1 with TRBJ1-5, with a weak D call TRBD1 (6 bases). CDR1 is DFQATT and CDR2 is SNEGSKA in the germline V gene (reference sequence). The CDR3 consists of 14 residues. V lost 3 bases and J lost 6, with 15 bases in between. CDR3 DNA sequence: TGCAGTGCTAGCCTCCGGCAGGGGAGTCAGCCCCAGCATTTT. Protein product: CSASLRQGSQPQHF.

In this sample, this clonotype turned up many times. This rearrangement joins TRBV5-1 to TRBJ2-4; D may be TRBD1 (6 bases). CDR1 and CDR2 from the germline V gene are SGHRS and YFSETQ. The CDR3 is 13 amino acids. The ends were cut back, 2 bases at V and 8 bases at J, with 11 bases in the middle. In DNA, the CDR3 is TGCGCCAGCAGCTTACAGGGTTGGGACATTCAGTACTTC. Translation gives CASSLQGWDIQYF.

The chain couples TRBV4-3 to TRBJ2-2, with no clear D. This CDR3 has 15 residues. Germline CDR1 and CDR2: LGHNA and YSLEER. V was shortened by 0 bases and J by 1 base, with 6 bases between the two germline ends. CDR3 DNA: TGCGCCAGCAGCCAAGACCCGGGGAACACCGGGGAGCTGTTTTTT. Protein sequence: CASSQDPGNTGELFF.

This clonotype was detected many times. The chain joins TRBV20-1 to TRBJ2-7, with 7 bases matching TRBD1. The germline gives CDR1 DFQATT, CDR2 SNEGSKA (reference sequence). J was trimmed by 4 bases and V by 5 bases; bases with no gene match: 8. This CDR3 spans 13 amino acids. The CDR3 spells CSAPDRVVYEQYF. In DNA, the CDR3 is TGCAGTGCTCCAGACAGGGTGGTATACGAGCAGTACTTC.